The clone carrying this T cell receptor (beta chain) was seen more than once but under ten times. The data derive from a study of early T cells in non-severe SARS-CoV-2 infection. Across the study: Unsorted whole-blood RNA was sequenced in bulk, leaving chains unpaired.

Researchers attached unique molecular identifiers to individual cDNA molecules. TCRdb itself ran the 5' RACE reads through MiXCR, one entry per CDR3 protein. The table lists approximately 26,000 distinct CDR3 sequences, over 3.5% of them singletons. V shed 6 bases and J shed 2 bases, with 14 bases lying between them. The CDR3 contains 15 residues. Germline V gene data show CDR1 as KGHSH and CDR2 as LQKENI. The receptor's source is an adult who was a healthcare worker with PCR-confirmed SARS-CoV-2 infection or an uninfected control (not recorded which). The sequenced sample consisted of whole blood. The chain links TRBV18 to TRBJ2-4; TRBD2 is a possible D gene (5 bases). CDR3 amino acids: CASSPPGSTKNIQYF. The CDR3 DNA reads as TGTGCCAGCTCGCCCCCGGGGTCGACCAAAAACATTCAGTACTTC.